These 16 T cell receptor beta chains were sequenced from one sample in a study of T cell clonality in common variable immunodeficiency. Broader study findings: Common variable immunodeficiency TCR beta sequences reportedly had fewer deletions and N-nucleotide insertions.

No antigen has been identified for these receptors. The data were produced by immunoSEQ multiplex PCR, yet TCRdb's version contains in-frame clones alone and is incomplete. Recorded here are roughly 23,000 clones, none singletons. What was sequenced was peripheral blood mononuclear cells. The receptors were sampled from a human donor with common variable immunodeficiency.

The table lists this clone with many counts. Coverage ceases 3 residues before the CDR3 finishes, and the germline J gene fills in the end. J is TRBJ1-5 and V is TRBV5-1; D is ambiguous. The germline CDR1 and CDR2 sequences are SGHRS and YFSETQ. The V end lost 0 bases, the J end lost 2 bases, and 6 bases lay between the germline ends. The CDR3 runs to 14 residues. The sequenced part of the CDR3 DNA is TGCGCCAGCAGCTTGGACCAGGGCAATCAGCCC. It translates to CASSLDQGNQP. The full CDR3 sequence reads CASSLDQGNQPQHF.

This clone has a count of ten or more. The observed sequence ends 3 residues before the CDR3 terminus, with the missing tail filled in from the germline J gene. The chain employs TRBV2 and TRBJ1-5; 7 nucleotides agree with TRBD1. There are 14 residues in the CDR3. CDR1 is SNHLY, CDR2 FYNNEI, per germline. Losses at the gene ends were 2 bases for V and 3 bases for J; bases not matched to a gene: 1. CDR3 protein: CASSETGVNQPQHF. The part of the CDR3 DNA that was read is TGTGCCAGCAGTGAAACAGGGGTCAATCAGCCC.

This clone appeared a few times. The CDR3 goes on 3 residues after the read ends, and that part is filled in from the germline J gene. The rearrangement uses TRBV30 and TRBJ1-3, with D hard to call. The germline gives CDR1 GTSNPN, CDR2 SVGIG (reference sequence). Trimming took off 5 bases at V and 8 bases at J, with 16 bases between the two ends. The CDR3 extends over 13 amino acids. CDR3 amino acids: CAWVVGGSDTIYF. Incomplete CDR3 DNA: TGTGCCTGGGTAGTCGGCGGTTCTGACACC.

This clone has a handful of counts. The CDR3 end falls 3 residues outside the read, so it is completed with the germline J gene. This rearrangement joins TRBV7-9 to TRBJ1-4; D gene unclear. CDR3 length: 14 residues. Germline CDR1 and CDR2: SEHNR and FQNEAQ (reference sequence). V shed 3 bases and J shed 8 bases, with 13 bases lying between them. The CDR3 sequence is CASSFTLQQEKLFF. The CDR3 DNA, read in part, is TGTGCCAGCAGCTTTACTCTACAGCAGGAAAAA.

In the case of this clone: The read terminates 3 residues before the CDR3 end, so the remaining end is supplied by the germline J gene. This chain uses TRBV7-6 with TRBJ1-3; TRBD1 aligns across 7 bases. This CDR3 has 13 amino acids. Germline V gene lookup returns CDR1 SGHVS and CDR2 FNYEAQ. V was clipped by 4 bases and J by 4 bases; unmatched bases: 1. CDR3 DNA, as far as it was read: TGTGCCAGCAGCTGGGGACAGGGAAACACC. Residues: CASSWGQGNT. The whole CDR3 protein reads CASSWGQGNTIYF.

With regard to this clone: The CDR3 end lies 3 residues beyond the end of the read and is filled in from the germline J gene. The V and J genes are TRBV2 and TRBJ2-7, with 9 bases matching TRBD1. V trimming: 10 bases; J trimming: 3 bases; junction bases outside the gene matches: 16. Germline V gene lookup returns CDR1 SNHLY and CDR2 FYNNEI. This CDR3 has 16 residues. The sequenced part of the CDR3 DNA is TGTGCCAACGCCGATTTGGGACAGGGAATTTTCTACGAG. Translation gives CANADLGQGIFYE. The whole CDR3 is CANADLGQGIFYEQYF.

The table lists this clone with a few counts. The DNA ends 3 residues before the CDR3 does, and the rest of the CDR3 is filled in from the germline J gene. V is TRBV5-1 and J is TRBJ2-1; D call uncertain. Germline V gene lookup returns CDR1 SGHRS and CDR2 YFSETQ. The CDR3 length is 14 residues. V lost 0 bases to trimming and J lost 5 bases, with 9 bases between them. Partial CDR3 DNA: TGCGCCAGCAGCTTGGGTCAAGCCGACAATGAG. Protein product: CASSLGQADNE. The entire CDR3 reads CASSLGQADNEQFF.

This clone came up a few times. Incomplete CDR3 DNA: TGTGCTTGGGAGGTCACTGAA. Its translation: CAWEVTE. The full-length CDR3 reads as CAWEVTEAFF. V and J are TRBV30 and TRBJ1-1; D is unresolved. Coverage ceases 3 residues before the CDR3 finishes, and the germline J gene fills in the end. The CDR3 covers 10 residues. Germline CDR1 and CDR2: GTSNPN and SVGIG (reference sequence).

This clone was counted only a few times. The read finishes 3 residues shy of the CDR3 end, and the germline J gene is used to complete it. This chain connects TRBV6-2 or TRBV6-3 to TRBJ2-5; TRBD2 aligns across 13 bases. Trimming removed 4 bases from V and 2 bases from J; junction bases left unmatched: 7. The length of the CDR3 is 17 residues. Germline loops: CDR1 MNHEY, CDR2 SVGEGT. The covered CDR3 bases are TGTGCCAGCAGTTTTGACGGACTAGCGGGGGTTCAAGAGACC. Its protein product is CASSFDGLAGVQET. The CDR3 in its entirety is CASSFDGLAGVQETQYF.

This clone was counted a few times. Sequencing ends 3 residues short of the CDR3 end; the germline J gene provides the rest. The chain couples TRBV30 to TRBJ1-6; a weak D match, TRBD1 (5 bases). The CDR3 is 13 amino acids. Germline V gene data show CDR1 as GTSNPN and CDR2 as SVGIG (reference sequence). The V end was cut by 7 bases, the J end by 2 bases, with 9 bases between. Partial CDR3 DNA: TGTGCCTTCGGCAGGGCCTATAATTCACCC. Its translation is CAFGRAYNSP. The whole CDR3 reads CAFGRAYNSPLHF.

This clone came up many times. The CDR3 extends 3 residues past the end of the read, so its final part is completed from the germline J gene. The chain couples TRBV12-3 or TRBV12-4 to TRBJ2-3; TRBD2 matches at 7 bases. V lost 2 bases, J lost 5 bases, and 7 bases stayed unmatched. This CDR3 contains 15 residues. CDR3 DNA, as far as it was read: TGTGCCAGCAGTTTATTGGCGGGAGTAGAAGATACG. Its protein is CASSLLAGVEDT. The full CDR3 reads CASSLLAGVEDTQYF.

A remark on this clone: With the read ending 3 residues before the CDR3 end, the germline J gene is used to fill in that end. The chain joins TRBV7-2 to TRBJ1-5; D is possibly TRBD1 (5 bases). The CDR3 spans 15 residues. V lost 7 bases, J lost 7 bases, and 20 bases lay in between. The germline CDR1 and CDR2 sequences are SGHTA and FQGNSA. The CDR3 region is CASNPYGQGGQPQHF. The DNA read from the CDR3 is TGTGCCAGCAATCCTTACGGGCAGGGTGGCCAGCCC.

By proportion, this clone is medium-sized. With the read ending 3 residues before the CDR3 end, the germline J gene is used to fill in that end. This rearrangement joins TRBV7-2 to TRBJ2-3, with 9 bases identical to TRBD2. The V gene's germline CDR1 is SGHTA and CDR2 FQGNSA. CDR3 length: 15 amino acids. V gave up 3 bases and J gave up 8 bases; unmatched junction bases: 9. The CDR3 loop is CASSFNGGRGGTQYF. The covered CDR3 bases are TGTGCCAGCAGCTTTAATGGCGGGAGGGGGGGTACG. Using reference TRBV7-2 and TRBJ2-3 for the parts outside the CDR3, the full variable domain is GAGVSQSPSNKVTEKGKDVELRCDPISGHTALYWYRQSLGQGLEFLIYFQGNSAPDKSGLPSDRFSAERTGGSVSTLTIQRTQQEDSAVYLCASSFNGGRGGTQYFGPGTRLTVL.

This clone has only a few counts. The CDR3 end is not reached by the read, which stops 3 residues before it; the germline J gene fills it in. V usage is TRBV30 and J usage is TRBJ1-2; the match to TRBD1 covers 7 bases. The junction had 8 bases not matched to a gene; V was cut back by 0 bases and J by 7 bases. Germline V gene lookup returns CDR1 GTSNPN and CDR2 SVGIG (reference sequence). CDR3 length: 14 amino acids. CDR3 DNA (partial): TGTGCCTGGAGTGTTATAGGGGGCGGCGGTGGC. Its translation is CAWSVIGGGGG. In full, the CDR3 reads CAWSVIGGGGGYTF.

This clone was seen repeatedly, ten times or more. The read is 3 residues too short to cover the CDR3 end, so that end is filled in from the germline J gene. The chain employs TRBV6-2 or TRBV6-3 and TRBJ2-3; D call uncertain. Germline V gives CDR1 MNHEY, CDR2 SVGEGT. The CDR3 has 12 residues. The V end lost 5 bases, the J end lost 3 bases, and 6 bases lay between the germline ends. The CDR3 loop reads CASSPTTDTQYF. CDR3 DNA (partial): TGTGCCAGCAGTCCCACTACAGATACG.

This clone was seen ten or more times. The read stops 3 residues short of the end of the CDR3; the missing end is completed from the germline J gene. The rearrangement joins TRBV18 to TRBJ1-1; D is possibly TRBD1 (6 bases). The CDR3 is made up of 11 amino acids. The germline V gene encodes CDR1 KGHSH and CDR2 LQKENI. The CDR3 bases that were read are TGTGCCAGCTCACCCCAGGGGGAA. Its translation: CASSPQGE. The whole CDR3 is CASSPQGEAFF.